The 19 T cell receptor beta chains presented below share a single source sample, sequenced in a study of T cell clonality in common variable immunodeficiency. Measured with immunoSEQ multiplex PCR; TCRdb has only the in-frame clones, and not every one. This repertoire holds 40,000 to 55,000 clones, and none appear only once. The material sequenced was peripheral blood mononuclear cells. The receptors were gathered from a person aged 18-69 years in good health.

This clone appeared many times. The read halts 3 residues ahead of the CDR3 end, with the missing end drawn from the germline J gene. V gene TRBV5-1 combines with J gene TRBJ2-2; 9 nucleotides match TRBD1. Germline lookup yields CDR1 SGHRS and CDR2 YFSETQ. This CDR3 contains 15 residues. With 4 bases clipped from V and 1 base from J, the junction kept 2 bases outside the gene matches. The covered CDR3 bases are TGCGCCAGCAGCCCGGACAGGGGGAACACCGGGGAG. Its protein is CASSPDRGNTGE. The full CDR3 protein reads CASSPDRGNTGELFF.

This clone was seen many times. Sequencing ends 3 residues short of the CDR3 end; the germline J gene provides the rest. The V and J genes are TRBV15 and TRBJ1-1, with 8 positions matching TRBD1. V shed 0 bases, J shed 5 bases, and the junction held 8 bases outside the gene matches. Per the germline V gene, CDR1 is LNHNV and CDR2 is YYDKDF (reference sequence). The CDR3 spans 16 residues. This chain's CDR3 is CATSRDSQGVSTEAFF. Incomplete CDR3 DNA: TGTGCCACCAGCAGAGATTCACAGGGGGTTTCGACTGAA.

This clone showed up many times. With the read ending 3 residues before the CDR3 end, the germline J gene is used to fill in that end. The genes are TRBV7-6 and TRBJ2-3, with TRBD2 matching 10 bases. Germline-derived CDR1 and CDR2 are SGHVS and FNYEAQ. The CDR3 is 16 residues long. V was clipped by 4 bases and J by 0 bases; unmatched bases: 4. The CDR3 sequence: CASSSLAGISTDTQYF. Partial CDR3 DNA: TGTGCCAGCAGCTCACTAGCGGGGATAAGCACAGATACG.

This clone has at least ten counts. CDR3 amino acids: CASSSGEGFYGYTF. The covered CDR3 bases are TGTGCCAGCAGCTCCGGTGAAGGGTTCTATGGC. This chain uses TRBV11-2 with TRBJ1-2, with D uncertain. The read terminates 3 residues before the CDR3 end, so the remaining end is supplied by the germline J gene. The V gene lost 4 bases and the J gene lost 4 bases, with 13 bases spanning the gap. This CDR3 has 14 residues. CDR1 and CDR2 from the germline V gene are SGHAT and FQNNGV.

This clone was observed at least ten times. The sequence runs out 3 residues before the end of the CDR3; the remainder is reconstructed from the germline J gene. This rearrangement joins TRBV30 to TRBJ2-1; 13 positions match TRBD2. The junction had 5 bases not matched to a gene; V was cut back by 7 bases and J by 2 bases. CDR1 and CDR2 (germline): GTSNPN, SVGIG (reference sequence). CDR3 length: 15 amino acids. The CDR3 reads CALTSGGSTYNEQFF. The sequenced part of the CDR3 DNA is TGTGCCTTGACTAGCGGGGGGAGTACCTACAATGAG.

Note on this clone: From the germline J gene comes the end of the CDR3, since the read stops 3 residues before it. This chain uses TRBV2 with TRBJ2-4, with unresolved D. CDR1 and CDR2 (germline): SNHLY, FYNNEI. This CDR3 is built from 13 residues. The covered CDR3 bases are TGTGCCAGCAGCCCTAGAGCCGGGTTGGGT. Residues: CASSPRAGLG. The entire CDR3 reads CASSPRAGLGQYF.

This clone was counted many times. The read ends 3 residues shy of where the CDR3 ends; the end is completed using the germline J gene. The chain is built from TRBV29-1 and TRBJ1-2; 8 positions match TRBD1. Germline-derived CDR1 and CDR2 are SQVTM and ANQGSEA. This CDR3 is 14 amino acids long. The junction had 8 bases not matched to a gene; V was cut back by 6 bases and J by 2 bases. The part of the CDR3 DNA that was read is TGCAGCGTGGATGCAGGGGGCGCGAACTATGGC. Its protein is CSVDAGGANYG. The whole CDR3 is CSVDAGGANYGYTF.

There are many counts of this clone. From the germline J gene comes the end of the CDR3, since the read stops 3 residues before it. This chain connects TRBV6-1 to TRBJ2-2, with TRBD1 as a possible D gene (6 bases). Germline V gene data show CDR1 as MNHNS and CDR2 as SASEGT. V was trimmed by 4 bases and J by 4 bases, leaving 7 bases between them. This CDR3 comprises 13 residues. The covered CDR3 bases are TGTGCCAGCAGTGGACAGGTCACCGGGGAG. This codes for CASSGQVTGE. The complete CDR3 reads CASSGQVTGELFF.

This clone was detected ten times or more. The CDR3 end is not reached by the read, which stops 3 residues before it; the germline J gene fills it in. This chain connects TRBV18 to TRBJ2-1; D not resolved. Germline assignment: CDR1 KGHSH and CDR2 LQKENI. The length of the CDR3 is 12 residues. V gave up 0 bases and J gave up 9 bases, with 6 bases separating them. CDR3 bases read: TGTGCCAGCTCACCACCGTGGGCTGAG. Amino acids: CASSPPWAE. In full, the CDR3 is CASSPPWAEQFF.

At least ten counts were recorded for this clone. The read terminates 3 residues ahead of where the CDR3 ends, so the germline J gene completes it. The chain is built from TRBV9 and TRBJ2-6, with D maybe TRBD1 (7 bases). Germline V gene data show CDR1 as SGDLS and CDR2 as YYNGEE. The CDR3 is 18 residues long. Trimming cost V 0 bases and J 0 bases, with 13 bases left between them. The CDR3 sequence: CASSVVAGGNSGANVLTF. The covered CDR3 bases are TGTGCCAGCAGCGTAGTTGCAGGGGGGAACTCTGGGGCCAACGTC.

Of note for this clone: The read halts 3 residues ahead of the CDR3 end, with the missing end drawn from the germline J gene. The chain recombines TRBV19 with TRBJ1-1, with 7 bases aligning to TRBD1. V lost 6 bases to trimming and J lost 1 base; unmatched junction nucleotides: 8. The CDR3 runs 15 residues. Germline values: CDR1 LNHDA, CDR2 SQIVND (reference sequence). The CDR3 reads CASSQQGRGNTEAFF. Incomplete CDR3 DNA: TGTGCCAGTAGCCAACAGGGGAGAGGGAACACTGAA.

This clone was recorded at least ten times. The CDR3 bases that were read are TGTGCCAGCAGCTTAGCGGGGGGTGGCTATGGC. It yields the protein CASSLAGGGYG. The full-length CDR3 reads as CASSLAGGGYGYTF. The rearrangement uses TRBV7-2 and TRBJ1-2, with D possibly matching TRBD1 (5 bases). Read coverage stops 3 residues before the CDR3 terminus; the germline J gene supplies the remainder. From germline, CDR1 is SGHTA and CDR2 FQGNSA. Trimming left V 0 bases short and J 4 bases short, with 9 bases between. This CDR3 has 14 residues.

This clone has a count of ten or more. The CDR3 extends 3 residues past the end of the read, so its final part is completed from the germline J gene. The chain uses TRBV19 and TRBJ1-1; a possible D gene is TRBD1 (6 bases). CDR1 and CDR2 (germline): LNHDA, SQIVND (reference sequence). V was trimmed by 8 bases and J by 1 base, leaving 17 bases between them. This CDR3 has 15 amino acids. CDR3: CASLPQGGKNTEAFF. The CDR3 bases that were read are TGTGCCAGTCTACCACAGGGTGGCAAGAACACTGAA.

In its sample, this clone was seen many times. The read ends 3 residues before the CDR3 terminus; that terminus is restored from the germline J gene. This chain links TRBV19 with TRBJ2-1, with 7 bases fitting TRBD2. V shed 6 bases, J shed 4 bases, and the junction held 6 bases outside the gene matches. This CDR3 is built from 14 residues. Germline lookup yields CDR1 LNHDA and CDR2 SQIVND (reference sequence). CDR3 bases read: TGTGCCAGTAGCCCGGGGACTATGTACAATGAG. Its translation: CASSPGTMYNE. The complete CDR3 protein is CASSPGTMYNEQFF.

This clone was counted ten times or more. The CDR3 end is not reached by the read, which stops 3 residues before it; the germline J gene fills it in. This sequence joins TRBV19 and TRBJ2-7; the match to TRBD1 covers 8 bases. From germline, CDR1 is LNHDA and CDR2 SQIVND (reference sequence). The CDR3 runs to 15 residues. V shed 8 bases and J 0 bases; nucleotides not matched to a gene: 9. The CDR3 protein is CASRPGGLSSYEQYF. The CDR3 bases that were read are TGTGCCAGTCGTCCAGGGGGCCTAAGCTCCTACGAG. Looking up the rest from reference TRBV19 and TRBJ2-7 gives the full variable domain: DGGITQSPKYLFRKEGQNVTLSCEQNLNHDAMYWYRQDPGQGLRLIYYSQIVNDFQKGDIAEGYSVSREKKESFPLTVTSAQKNPTAFYLCASRPGGLSSYEQYFGPGTRLTVT.

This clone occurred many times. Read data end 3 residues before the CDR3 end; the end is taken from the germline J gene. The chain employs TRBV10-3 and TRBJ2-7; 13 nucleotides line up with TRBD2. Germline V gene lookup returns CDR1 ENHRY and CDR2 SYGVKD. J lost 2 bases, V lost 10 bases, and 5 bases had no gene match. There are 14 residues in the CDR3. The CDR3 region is CATRLAGGAYEQYF. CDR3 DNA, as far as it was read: TGTGCCACCAGACTAGCGGGGGGCGCCTACGAG.

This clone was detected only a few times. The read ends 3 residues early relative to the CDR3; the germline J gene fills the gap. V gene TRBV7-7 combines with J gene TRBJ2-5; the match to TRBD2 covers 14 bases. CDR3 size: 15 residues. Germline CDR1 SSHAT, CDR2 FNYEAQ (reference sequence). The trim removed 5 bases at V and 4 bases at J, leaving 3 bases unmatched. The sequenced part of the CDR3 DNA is TGTGCCAGCAGCCGAGGACTAGCGGGGGGAGAGACC. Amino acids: CASSRGLAGGET. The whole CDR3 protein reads CASSRGLAGGETQYF.

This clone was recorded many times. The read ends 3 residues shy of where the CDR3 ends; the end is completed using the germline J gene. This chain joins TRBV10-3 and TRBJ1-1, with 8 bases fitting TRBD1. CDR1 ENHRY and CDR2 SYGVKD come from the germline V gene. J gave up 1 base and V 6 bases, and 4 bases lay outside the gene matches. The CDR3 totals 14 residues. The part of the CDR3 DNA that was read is TGTGCCATCAGCCTACAGGGGGGGAACACTGAA. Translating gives CAISLQGGNTE. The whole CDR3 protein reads CAISLQGGNTEAFF.

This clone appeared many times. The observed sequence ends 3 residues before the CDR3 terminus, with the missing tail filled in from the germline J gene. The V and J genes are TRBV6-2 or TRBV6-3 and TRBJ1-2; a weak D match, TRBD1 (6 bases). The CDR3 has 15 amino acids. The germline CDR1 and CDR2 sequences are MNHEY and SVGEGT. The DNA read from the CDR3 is TGTGCCAGCAGTTACTCTAGCGGGGGGGCAGATACC. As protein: CASSYSSGGADT. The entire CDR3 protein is CASSYSSGGADTYTF.